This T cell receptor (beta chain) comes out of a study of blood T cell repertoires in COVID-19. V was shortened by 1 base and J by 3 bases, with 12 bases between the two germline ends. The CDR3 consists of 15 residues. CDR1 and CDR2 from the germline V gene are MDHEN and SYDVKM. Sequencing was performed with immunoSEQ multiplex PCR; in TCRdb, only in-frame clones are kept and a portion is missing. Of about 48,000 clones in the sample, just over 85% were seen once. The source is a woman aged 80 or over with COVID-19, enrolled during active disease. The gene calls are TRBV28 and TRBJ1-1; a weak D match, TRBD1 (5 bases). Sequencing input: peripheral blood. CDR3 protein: CASSLSGEGDTEAFF. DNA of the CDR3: TGTGCCAGCAGTTTATCGGGGGAAGGGGACACTGAAGCTTTCTTT.